Listed below are T cell receptor beta chains from one sample, sequenced in a study of T cell changes during pregnancy in multiple sclerosis. TCRdb's table, derived via immunoSEQ multiplex PCR, lists solely in-frame clones and lacks some. In the table there are tens of thousands of clones, approximately 90% of which are singletons. The sequencing here drew on CD4+ T cells from peripheral blood mononuclear cells, taken in the first trimester of pregnancy. The source is a female donor with multiple sclerosis, enrolled in a pregnancy study. Each CDR3 is given with its conserved first and last residue. A D gene is named only where the DNA matches it firmly. Only part of the rows carry a size: once, few, many, or a class if the clone is expanded.

clone_size j_call cdr3_length d_call v_call cdr3_nt cdr3_aa
NA TRBJ2-1 15 TRBD2 TRBV19 TGTGCCAGTAGTATTCAGCGGGGGGTCGATAATGAGCAGTTCTTC CASSIQRGVDNEQFF
NA TRBJ2-6 17 NA TRBV5-3 TGTGCCAGAAGCTCTCGACAGTCCCTCTCTGGGGCCAACGTCCTGACTTTC CARSSRQSLSGANVLTF
NA TRBJ2-1 13 NA TRBV19 TGTGCCAGTAGTATCACGAGTTTCGATGAGCAGTTCTTC CASSITSFDEQFF
NA TRBJ1-1 15 TRBD1 TRBV5-4 TGTGCCAGCAGCTTGCCCGGACAGGGGGACACTGAAGCTTTCTTT CASSLPGQGDTEAFF
few TRBJ1-1 12 NA TRBV30 TGTGCCTGGAGTCCATGGGGCCTTGAAGCTTTCTTT CAWSPWGLEAFF
once TRBJ1-4 14 TRBD1 TRBV6-6 TGTGCCAGCAGTTCGCGACAGGGGGGAGAAAAACTGTTTTTT CASSSRQGGEKLFF
NA TRBJ1-5 13 TRBD1 TRBV7-2 TGTGCCAGCAGCCGGGGACAGGGGTTGCCCCAGCATTTT CASSRGQGLPQHF
once TRBJ1-2 15 NA TRBV15 TGTGCCACCAGCAGAGATTGGAACAGGCCGGGTGGCTACACCTTC CATSRDWNRPGGYTF
NA TRBJ2-7 15 TRBD2 TRBV11-2 TGTGCCAGCAGCGCCAGACTAGCGGGTAGGGGGGAGCAGTACTTC CASSARLAGRGEQYF
NA TRBJ1-6 14 TRBD1 TRBV6-5 TGTGCCAGCAGGCGGACAGGGGCTAATTCACCCCTCCACTTT CASRRTGANSPLHF
once TRBJ1-2 15 TRBD1 TRBV18 TGTGCCAGCTCCCTAGGGAGACAGGGCCTCTTAGGTTACACCTTC CASSLGRQGLLGYTF
NA TRBJ2-7 15 TRBD1 TRBV5-6 TGTGCCAGCAGCTTGGTAGGACAGGGGGCAGAAGAGCAGTACTTC CASSLVGQGAEEQYF
NA TRBJ2-3 15 NA TRBV5-1 TGCGCCAGCAGCTCCTTGGGACAAAACCGAGATACGCAGTATTTT CASSSLGQNRDTQYF
NA TRBJ2-2 13 NA TRBV4-3 TGCGCCAGCAGCCAGGAGACCCTTACGGAGCTGTTTTTT CASSQETLTELFF
NA TRBJ1-4 14 TRBD1 TRBV19 TGTGCCAGTAGTATCGGGACAGGGATGCAAAAACTGTTTTTT CASSIGTGMQKLFF
NA TRBJ2-1 16 TRBD2 TRBV7-2 TGTGCCAGCAGGCGCAGGACTAGCGGGGGGAACAATGAGCAGTTCTTC CASRRRTSGGNNEQFF
NA TRBJ1-1 14 NA TRBV5-1 TGCGCCAGCAGCTTGGACAGAAGGAACACTGAAGCTTTCTTT CASSLDRRNTEAFF
NA TRBJ2-1 16 NA TRBV10-3 TGTGCCATCCGACAGTGGGATGAATCCCGCTACAATGAGCAGTTCTTC CAIRQWDESRYNEQFF
NA TRBJ1-1 14 NA TRBV7-2 TGTGCCAGCAGCCCCGGGGAGGGCGCGGCTGAAGCTTTCTTT CASSPGEGAAEAFF
NA TRBJ1-2 13 NA TRBV18 TGTGCCAGCTCACCACAGGGGTCCCATGGCTACACCTTC CASSPQGSHGYTF
NA TRBJ1-3 12 NA TRBV29-1 TGCAGCGTCCGAGTCAGGGAAAACACCATATATTTT CSVRVRENTIYF
NA TRBJ2-7 14 NA TRBV7-2 TGTGCCAGCAGCTTATCCCGGGACACCTACGAGCAGTACTTC CASSLSRDTYEQYF
NA TRBJ1-6 18 NA TRBV7-9 TGTGCCAGCAGCTTAGTTTTCGGTCAGACATCCCATAATTCACCCCTCCACTTT CASSLVFGQTSHNSPLHF
NA TRBJ2-1 14 NA TRBV5-1 TGCGCCAGCAGCTCCTTAGGTGGACGAGGGGAGCAGTTCTTC CASSSLGGRGEQFF
once TRBJ2-7 15 TRBD1 TRBV10-3 TGTGCCATCAGTGAGTCGAGGACAGGGAGTTACGAGCAGTACTTC CAISESRTGSYEQYF
once TRBJ2-3 16 TRBD2 TRBV18 TGTGCCAGCTCACCTTTAGCGGGGGGAATCACAGATACGCAGTATTTT CASSPLAGGITDTQYF
once TRBJ2-7 13 NA TRBV6-5 TGTGCCAGCAGTTACTCGAGCCCAGGCCAAACTTACTTC CASSYSSPGQTYF
once TRBJ2-3 16 TRBD2 TRBV7-2 TGTGCCAGCAGCGTAAGCACTAGCGGGGGGGCCGATACGCAGTATTTT CASSVSTSGGADTQYF
NA TRBJ2-3 11 NA TRBV30 TGTGCCTGGAGCAGGGGAGATACGCAGTATTTT CAWSRGDTQYF
once TRBJ2-7 15 TRBD1 TRBV10-1 TGCGCCAGCAGTGAGTCGGGGACAGGGTTCTACGAGCAGTACTTC CASSESGTGFYEQYF
NA TRBJ1-2 13 TRBD1 TRBV7-8 TGTGCCAGCAGCCCGCCAGGGGGGTTAGGCTACACCTTC CASSPPGGLGYTF
NA TRBJ1-5 17 NA TRBV4-2 TGTGCCAGCAGCCGAGGGGACTCCCTGGAGGACAATCAGCCCCAGCATTTT CASSRGDSLEDNQPQHF
NA TRBJ2-3 18 NA TRBV27 TGTGCCAGCAGTTTAGCCAGGCCGAGATTCTCTAGCACAGATACGCAGTATTTT CASSLARPRFSSTDTQYF
NA TRBJ1-1 15 NA TRBV19 TGTGCCAGTAGTATGGCAGCAGCGGTGGATCCTGAAGCTTTCTTT CASSMAAAVDPEAFF
NA TRBJ1-3 15 TRBD1 TRBV30 TGTGCCTGGAGGTGGGCCAGGGGGCCTGGAAACACCATATATTTT CAWRWARGPGNTIYF
NA TRBJ2-1 15 TRBD2 TRBV6-5 TGTGCCACGAGAGCGGGGGGACTAACCTACAATGAGCAGTTCTTC CATRAGGLTYNEQFF
NA TRBJ1-2 14 TRBD1 TRBV5-5 TGTGCCAGCAGCTTGGGACAGGGGGCAGGTGGCTACACCTTC CASSLGQGAGGYTF
NA TRBJ2-7 15 TRBD2 TRBV7-2 TGTGCCAGCAGCTTAACTAGCGGGGACTCCTACGAGCAGTACTTC CASSLTSGDSYEQYF
few TRBJ1-2 13 NA TRBV14 TGTGCCAGCAGCCAAGTAGCCTCTGATGGCTACACCTTC CASSQVASDGYTF
NA TRBJ2-2 19 TRBD2 TRBV15 TGTGCCACCAGCAGAGGACTAGCGGGGGGCAAAGTAGGCACCGGGGAGCTGTTTTTT CATSRGLAGGKVGTGELFF
once TRBJ2-3 15 TRBD2 TRBV4-2 TGTGCCAGCAGCCAAGTTGGGGGGGGTACAGATACGCAGTATTTT CASSQVGGGTDTQYF
NA TRBJ1-4 16 NA TRBV4-3 TGCGCCAGCAATCGGGTTAGGGGAGGAGATAGTGAAAAACTGTTTTTT CASNRVRGGDSEKLFF
NA TRBJ1-2 15 NA TRBV9 TGTGCCAGCAGCCCATCCGTGGGGGGGGTCGGGGGCTACACCTTC CASSPSVGGVGGYTF
NA TRBJ1-1 15 NA TRBV4-1 TGCGCCAGCAGCAAGACACAGGGAACGAACACTGAAGCTTTCTTT CASSKTQGTNTEAFF
NA TRBJ1-3 15 NA TRBV5-8 TGTGCCAGCAGCCTCGGGGAGTTCGCTGGAAACACCATATATTTT CASSLGEFAGNTIYF
few TRBJ1-1 13 NA TRBV9 TGTGCCAGCAGCCCCACAGCGAACACTGAAGCTTTCTTT CASSPTANTEAFF
NA TRBJ2-1 18 NA TRBV11-1 TGTGCCAGCAGCCCTCCCCCCTCGGACGGGTCTCGAGGGAATGAGCAGTTCTTC CASSPPPSDGSRGNEQFF